Sequencing of this T cell receptor beta chain was carried out in a study of blood T cells in healthy people across ages. For the second PCR, which ran for roughly 6 to 11 cycles, a sample-barcoded 5' primer and a J-beta primer mix were used. One entry per CDR3 protein, called by TCRdb with MiXCR from the 5' RACE reads. The sample yields 700,000 to 850,000 distinct CDR3 sequences, under 40% seen once. This clonotype was found once. Antigen unknown. A much larger clone is a single base away; this may be a read error. This CDR3 is built from 13 residues. Extractions gave at least 6 micrograms of total RNA per sample. Study-level results: Researchers said unsorted PBMCs prevented a conclusive naive versus antigen-experienced comparison. Both higher diversity and more naive CD4+ cells marked long-lived donors when set against aged donors.

This chain uses TRBV12-3 or TRBV12-4 with TRBJ2-3; D possibly corresponds to TRBD1 (5 bases). The receptor's source is a man between 18 and 35 years old in good health. The sequenced material came from blood. The CDR3 nucleotides are TGTGCCAACAGTATGACAGTAACAGATACGCAGTATTTT. Amino acid sequence: CANSMTVTDTQYF.